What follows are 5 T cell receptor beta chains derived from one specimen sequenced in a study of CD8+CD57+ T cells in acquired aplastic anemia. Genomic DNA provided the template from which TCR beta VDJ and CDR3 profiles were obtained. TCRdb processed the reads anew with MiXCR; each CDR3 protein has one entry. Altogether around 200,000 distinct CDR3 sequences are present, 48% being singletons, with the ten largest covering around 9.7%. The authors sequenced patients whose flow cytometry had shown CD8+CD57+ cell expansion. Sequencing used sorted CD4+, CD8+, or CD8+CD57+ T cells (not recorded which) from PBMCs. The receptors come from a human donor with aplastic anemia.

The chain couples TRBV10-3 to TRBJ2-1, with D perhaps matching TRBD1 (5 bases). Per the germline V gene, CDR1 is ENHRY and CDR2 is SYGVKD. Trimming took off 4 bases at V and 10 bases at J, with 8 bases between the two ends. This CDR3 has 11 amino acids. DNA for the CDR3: TGTGCCATCAGTGGGGGCGACGAGCAGTTCTTC. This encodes CAISGGDEQFF.

The CDR3 DNA follows: TGTGCCAGCAGCCCAGGGACCGGGATTAACGAGCAGTACTTC. Translated, it gives CASSPGTGINEQYF. J is TRBJ2-7 and V is TRBV7-2; tentatively, D is TRBD1 or TRBD2 (5 bases each). V lost 5 bases, J lost 5 bases, and 16 bases lay in between. The CDR3 consists of 14 residues. Germline CDR1 and CDR2: SGHTA and FQGNSA.

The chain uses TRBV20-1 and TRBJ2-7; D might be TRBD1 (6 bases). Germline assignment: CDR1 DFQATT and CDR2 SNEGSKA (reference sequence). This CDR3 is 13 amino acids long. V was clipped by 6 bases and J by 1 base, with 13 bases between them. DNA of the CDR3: TGCAGTGCCTCCGGGACATCATCCTACGAGCAGTACTTC. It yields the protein CSASGTSSYEQYF.

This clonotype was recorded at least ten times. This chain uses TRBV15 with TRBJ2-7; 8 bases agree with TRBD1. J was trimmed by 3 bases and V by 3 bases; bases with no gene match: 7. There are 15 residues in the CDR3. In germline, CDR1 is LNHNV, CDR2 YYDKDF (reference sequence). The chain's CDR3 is CATSSEGTGVYEQYF. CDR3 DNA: TGTGCCACCAGCAGTGAAGGGACAGGAGTCTACGAGCAGTACTTC.

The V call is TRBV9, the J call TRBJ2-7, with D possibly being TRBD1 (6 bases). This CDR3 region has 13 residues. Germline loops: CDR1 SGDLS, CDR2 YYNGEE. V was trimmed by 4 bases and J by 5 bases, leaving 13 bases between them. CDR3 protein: CASSQGQLNEQYF. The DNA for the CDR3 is TGTGCCAGCAGCCAAGGACAGTTAAACGAGCAGTACTTC. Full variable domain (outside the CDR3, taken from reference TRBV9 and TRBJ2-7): DSGVTQTPKHLITATGQRVTLRCSPRSGDLSVYWYQQSLDQGLQFLIQYYNGEERAKGNILERFSAQQFPDLHSELNLSSLELGDSALYFCASSQGQLNEQYFGPGTRLTVT.